Listed here are 5 T cell receptor beta chains from one sample, sequenced in a study of early T cells in non-severe SARS-CoV-2 infection. A single record per CDR3 protein comes from TCRdb applying MiXCR to the 5' RACE reads. The sample consists of tens of thousands of distinct CDR3 sequences, approximately 8% of them appearing once. Sequencing was performed on whole blood, taken at baseline. These receptors all come from an adult who was a healthcare worker with PCR-confirmed SARS-CoV-2 infection or an uninfected control (not recorded which).

The genes are TRBV29-1 and TRBJ2-1, with D possibly matching TRBD1 (5 bases). This CDR3 is 15 amino acids long. The germline CDR1 and CDR2 sequences are SQVTM and ANQGSEA. V was pared by 7 bases and J by 4 bases, with 20 bases between. CDR3 sequence (DNA): TGCAGCGCGAACGTGGGGCTAGTAAGTTACAATGAGCAGTTCTTC. As protein: CSANVGLVSYNEQFF.

In this sample, this clonotype turned up once. At one of its ends the junction is not consistent with the germline gene, which may arise from a read error. The DNA for the CDR3 is TGCAATGCTAGAAGGGGTAGGGACGGAAGCAATCAGCCCCAGCATTTT. It is translated as CNARRGRDGSNQPQHF. The rearrangement links TRBV20-1 to TRBJ1-5; perhaps TRBD1 as D (5 bases). CDR1 and CDR2 (germline): DFQATT, SNEGSKA (reference sequence). This CDR3 spans 16 amino acids.

In this sample, this clonotype turned up many times. The gene calls are TRBV7-6 and TRBJ1-1; the D gene is possibly TRBD1 (5 bases). V was cut by 1 base and J by 4 bases, with 10 bases left in between. Germline lookup yields CDR1 SGHVS and CDR2 FNYEAQ. The CDR3 contains 14 residues. The CDR3 DNA reads TGTGCCAGCAGCTTAGGGGGGGGAGTCACTGAAGCTTTCTTT. It yields the protein CASSLGGGVTEAFF.

This clonotype showed up many times. The chain links TRBV30 to TRBJ1-4; the D is unclear. The germline V gene encodes CDR1 GTSNPN and CDR2 SVGIG (reference sequence). Deletions cut 3 bases from V and 10 bases from J, with 15 bases between. The CDR3 has 13 residues. The CDR3, as DNA: TGTGCCTGGAGGCCTAGTGGGCTCGGAAAACTGTTTTTT. It is translated as CAWRPSGLGKLFF.

Many counts were recorded for this clonotype. The J gene is TRBJ2-7, the V gene TRBV20-1, with 7 positions matching TRBD1. J was trimmed by 0 bases and V by 5 bases; bases with no gene match: 4. The CDR3 length is 13 residues. The germline CDR1 and CDR2 sequences are DFQATT and SNEGSKA (reference sequence). CDR3 sequence: CSAGQDFSYEQYF. For the CDR3, the DNA is TGCAGTGCTGGACAGGACTTCTCCTACGAGCAGTACTTC.